A selection of T cell receptor beta chains follows, all from one sample in a study of cytomegalovirus exposure and HLA in healthy donors. Assay used: immunoSEQ multiplex PCR; TCRdb lists only in-frame clones, some missing. The table records around 140,000 clones, under 70% of them present only once. Sample: PBMCs. The source is an older woman in good health and CMV-seronegative. Each CDR3 is given with its conserved first and last residue. Each record gives: J gene, CDR3 length, V gene, CDR3 protein.

j_gene: TRBJ1-2; len: 13; v_gene: TRBV14; CDR3aa: CASAQTGNYGYTF
j_gene: TRBJ1-2; len: 16; v_gene: TRBV7-8; CDR3aa: CASSLDPHIGRGGYTF
j_gene: TRBJ1-6; len: 17; v_gene: TRBV5-4; CDR3aa: CASSSPGTGFENSPLHF
j_gene: TRBJ1-6; len: 16; v_gene: TRBV5-1; CDR3aa: CASSFSGQGSFLPLHF
j_gene: TRBJ1-2; len: 16; v_gene: TRBV6-1; CDR3aa: CASSEAMGSQGYGYTF
j_gene: TRBJ2-3; len: 13; v_gene: TRBV4-1; CDR3aa: CASSPILRDTQYF
j_gene: TRBJ2-7; len: 13; v_gene: TRBV19; CDR3aa: CASRLASSYEQYF
j_gene: TRBJ2-1; len: 14; v_gene: TRBV7-2; CDR3aa: CASSLGSGFYEQFF
j_gene: TRBJ2-5; len: 13; v_gene: TRBV2; CDR3aa: CASNGGRQETQYF
j_gene: TRBJ2-7; len: 16; v_gene: TRBV9; CDR3aa: CASSADDSGIPYEQYF
j_gene: -; len: 12; v_gene: TRBV5-1; CDR3aa: CASSSASYEQYF
j_gene: TRBJ1-5; len: 14; v_gene: TRBV7-2; CDR3aa: CASSPDKDNQPQHF
j_gene: TRBJ2-5; len: 12; v_gene: TRBV7-6; CDR3aa: CASSLVLTEEYF
j_gene: TRBJ1-2; len: 15; v_gene: TRBV18; CDR3aa: CASSPAGDGVYGYTF
j_gene: TRBJ2-3; len: 13; v_gene: TRBV11-3; CDR3aa: CASSSGITDTQYF
j_gene: TRBJ1-3; len: 13; v_gene: TRBV6-5; CDR3aa: CATRQGAGNTIYF
j_gene: TRBJ1-1; len: 14; v_gene: TRBV5-1; CDR3aa: CASSLTGGATEAFF
j_gene: TRBJ2-1; len: 11; v_gene: TRBV2; CDR3aa: CASTVRNEQFF
j_gene: TRBJ2-2; len: 15; v_gene: TRBV6-5; CDR3aa: CASSQQGTNTGELFF
j_gene: TRBJ1-2; len: 14; v_gene: TRBV6-5; CDR3aa: CATQGTGRNYGYTF
j_gene: TRBJ2-2; len: 13; v_gene: TRBV5-1; CDR3aa: CASSPPGSGELFF
j_gene: TRBJ1-5; len: 16; v_gene: TRBV12-5; CDR3aa: CASAGQEVAGNQPQHF
j_gene: TRBJ1-5; len: 17; v_gene: TRBV16; CDR3aa: CASSQSWGLTSNQPQHF
j_gene: TRBJ1-5; len: 14; v_gene: TRBV7-2; CDR3aa: CASTQRGGNQPQHF